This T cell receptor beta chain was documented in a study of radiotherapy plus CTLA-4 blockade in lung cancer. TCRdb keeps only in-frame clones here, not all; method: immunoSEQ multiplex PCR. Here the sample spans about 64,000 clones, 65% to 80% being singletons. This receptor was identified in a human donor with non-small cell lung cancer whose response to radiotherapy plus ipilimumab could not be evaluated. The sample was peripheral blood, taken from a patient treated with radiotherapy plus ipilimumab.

CDR3 in DNA: TGTGCCAGCAGTTACTCAATGGCAGGGGTAGGCACTGAAGCTTTCTTT. Translated: CASSYSMAGVGTEAFF. The rearrangement joins TRBV6-5 to TRBJ1-1; D perhaps matches TRBD1 (6 bases). The V and J ends lost 0 bases and 4 bases respectively, with 15 bases between them. Per the germline V gene, CDR1 is MNHEY and CDR2 is SVGAGI. The CDR3 loop spans 16 amino acids.